This TCR beta chain was identified in a study of early T cells in non-severe SARS-CoV-2 infection. There are 14 residues in the CDR3. V lost 5 bases and J lost 4, with 13 bases in between. Per germline, CDR1 SGHAT and CDR2 FQNNGV. TCRdb called the 5' RACE reads again in MiXCR, with one record for every CDR3 protein. The data show around 58,000 distinct CDR3 sequences, 15% seen once. The chain links TRBV11-2 to TRBJ2-3, with D perhaps being TRBD1 or TRBD2 (5 bases each). The receptor was derived from an adult who was a healthcare worker with PCR-confirmed SARS-CoV-2 infection or an uninfected control (not recorded which). Sequencing used whole blood, obtained at baseline. CDR3 sequence (DNA): TGTGCCAGCAGCCAGGGAGTTTTGTCAGATACGCAGTATTTT. Protein: CASSQGVLSDTQYF.